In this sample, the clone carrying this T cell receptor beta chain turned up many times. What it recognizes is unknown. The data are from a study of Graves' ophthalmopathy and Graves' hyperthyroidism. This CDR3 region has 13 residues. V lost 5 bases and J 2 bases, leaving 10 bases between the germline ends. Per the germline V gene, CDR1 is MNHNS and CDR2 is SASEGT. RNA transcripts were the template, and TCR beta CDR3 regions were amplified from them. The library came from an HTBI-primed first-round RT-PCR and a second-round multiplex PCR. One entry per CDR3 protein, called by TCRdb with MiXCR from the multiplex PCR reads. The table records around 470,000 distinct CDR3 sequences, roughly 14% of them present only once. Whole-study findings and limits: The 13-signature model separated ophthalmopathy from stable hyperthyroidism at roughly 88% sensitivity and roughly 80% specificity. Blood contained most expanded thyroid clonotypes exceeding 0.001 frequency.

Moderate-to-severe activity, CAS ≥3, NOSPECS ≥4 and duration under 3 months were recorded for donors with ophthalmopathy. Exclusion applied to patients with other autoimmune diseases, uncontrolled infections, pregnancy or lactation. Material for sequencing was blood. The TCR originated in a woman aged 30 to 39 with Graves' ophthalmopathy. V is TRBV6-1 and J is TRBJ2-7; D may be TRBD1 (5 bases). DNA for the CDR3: TGTGCCAGCAGTAAGGGGAATCCCTACGAGCAGTACTTC. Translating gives CASSKGNPYEQYF.